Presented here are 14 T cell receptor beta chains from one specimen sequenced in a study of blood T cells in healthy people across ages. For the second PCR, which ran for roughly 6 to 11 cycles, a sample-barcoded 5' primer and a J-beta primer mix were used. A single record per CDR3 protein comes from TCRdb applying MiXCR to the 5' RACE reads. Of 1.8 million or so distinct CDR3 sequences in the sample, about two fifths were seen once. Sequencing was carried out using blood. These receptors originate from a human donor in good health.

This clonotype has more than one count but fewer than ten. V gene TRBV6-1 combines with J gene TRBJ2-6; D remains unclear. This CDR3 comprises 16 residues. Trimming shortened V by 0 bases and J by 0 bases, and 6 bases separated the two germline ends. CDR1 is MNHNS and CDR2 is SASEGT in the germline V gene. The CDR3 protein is CASSEAAFSGANVLTF. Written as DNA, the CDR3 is TGTGCCAGCAGTGAAGCGGCTTTCTCTGGGGCCAACGTCCTGACTTTC.

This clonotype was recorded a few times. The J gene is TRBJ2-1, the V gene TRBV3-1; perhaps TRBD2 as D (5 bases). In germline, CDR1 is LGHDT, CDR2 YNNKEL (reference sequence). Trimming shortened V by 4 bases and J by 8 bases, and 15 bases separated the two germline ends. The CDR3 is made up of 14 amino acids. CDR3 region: CASSPGMGPHEQFF. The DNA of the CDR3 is TGTGCCAGCAGCCCGGGGATGGGTCCCCATGAGCAGTTCTTC.

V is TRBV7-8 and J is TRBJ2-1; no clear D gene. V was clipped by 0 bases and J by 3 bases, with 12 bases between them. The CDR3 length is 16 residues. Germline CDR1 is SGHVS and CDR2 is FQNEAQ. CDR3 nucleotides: TGTGCCAGCAGCTTAGCAGGCAGTGGAGTCTACAATGAGCAGTTCTTC. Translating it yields CASSLAGSGVYNEQFF.

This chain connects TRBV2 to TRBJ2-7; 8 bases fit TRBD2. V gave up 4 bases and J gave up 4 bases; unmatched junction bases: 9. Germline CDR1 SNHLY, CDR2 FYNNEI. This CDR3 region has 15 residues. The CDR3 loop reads CASSGPAGVDYEQYF. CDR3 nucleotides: TGTGCCAGCAGTGGTCCAGCGGGGGTCGATTACGAGCAGTACTTC.

DNA for the CDR3: TGTGCCAGCAGCTCACTAGCGGGGGGTGTCACAGATACGCAGTATTTT. Encoded protein: CASSSLAGGVTDTQYF. This chain joins TRBV7-2 and TRBJ2-3, with TRBD2 matching over 12 bases. The V segment lost 4 bases and the J segment 2 bases; nucleotides outside the gene matches: 4. The germline V gene has CDR1 SGHTA and CDR2 FQGNSA. The CDR3 covers 16 residues.

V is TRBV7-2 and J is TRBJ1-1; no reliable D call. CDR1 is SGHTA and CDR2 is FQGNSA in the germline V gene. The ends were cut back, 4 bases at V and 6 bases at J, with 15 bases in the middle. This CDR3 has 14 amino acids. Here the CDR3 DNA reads TGTGCCAGCAGCTCGAGGGCAGGCTACCCTGAAGCTTTCTTT. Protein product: CASSSRAGYPEAFF.

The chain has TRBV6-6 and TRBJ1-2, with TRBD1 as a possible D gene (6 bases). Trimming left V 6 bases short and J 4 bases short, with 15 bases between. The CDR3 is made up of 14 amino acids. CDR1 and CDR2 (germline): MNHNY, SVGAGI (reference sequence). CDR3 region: CASRPRQDSYGYTF. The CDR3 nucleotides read TGTGCCAGCAGGCCCCGACAGGACAGCTATGGCTACACCTTC.

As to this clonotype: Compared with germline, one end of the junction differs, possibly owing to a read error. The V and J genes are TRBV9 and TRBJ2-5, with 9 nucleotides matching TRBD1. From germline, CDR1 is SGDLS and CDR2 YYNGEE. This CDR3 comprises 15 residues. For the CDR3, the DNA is TGTGCCAGCAGCGTAGGACAGGGGGTGGTAGAGGCCCAGTACTTC. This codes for CASSVGQGVVEAQYF.

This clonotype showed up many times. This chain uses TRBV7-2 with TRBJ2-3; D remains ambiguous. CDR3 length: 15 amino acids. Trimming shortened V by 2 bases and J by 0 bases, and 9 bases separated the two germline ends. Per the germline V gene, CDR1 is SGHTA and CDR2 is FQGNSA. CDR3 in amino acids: CASSLLGTSTDTQYF. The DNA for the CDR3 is TGTGCCAGCAGCTTATTAGGCACTAGCACAGATACGCAGTATTTT.

The chain's CDR3 is CASSLGRLGYRNTEAFF. The CDR3 nucleotides are TGTGCCAGCAGCTTAGGTCGACTAGGATACAGGAACACTGAAGCTTTCTTT. The chain recombines TRBV7-2 with TRBJ1-1; no definite D call. Trimming shortened V by 1 base and J by 1 base, and 16 bases separated the two germline ends. Germline V CDR1 and CDR2: SGHTA, FQGNSA. The CDR3 is 17 residues long.

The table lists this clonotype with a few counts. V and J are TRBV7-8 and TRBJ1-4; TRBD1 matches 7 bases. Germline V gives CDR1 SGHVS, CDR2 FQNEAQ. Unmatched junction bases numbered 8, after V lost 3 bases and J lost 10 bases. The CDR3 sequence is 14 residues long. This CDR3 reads CASSFERGRGKLFF. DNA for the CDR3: TGTGCCAGCAGCTTTGAGAGGGGGCGAGGAAAACTGTTTTTT.

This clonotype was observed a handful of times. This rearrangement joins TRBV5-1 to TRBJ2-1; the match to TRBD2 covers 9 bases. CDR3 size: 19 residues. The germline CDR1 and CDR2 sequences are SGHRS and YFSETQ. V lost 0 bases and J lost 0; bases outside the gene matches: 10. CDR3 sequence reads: CASSLVTGGGASSYNEQFF. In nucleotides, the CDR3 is TGCGCCAGCAGCTTGGTTACCGGCGGGGGGGCCAGCTCCTACAATGAGCAGTTCTTC. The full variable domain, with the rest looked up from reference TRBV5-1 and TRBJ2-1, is KAGVTQTPRYLIKTRGQQVTLSCSPISGHRSVSWYQQTPGQGLQFLFEYFSETQRNKGNFPGRFSGRQFSNSRSEMNVSTLELGDSALYLCASSLVTGGGASSYNEQFFGPGTRLTVL.

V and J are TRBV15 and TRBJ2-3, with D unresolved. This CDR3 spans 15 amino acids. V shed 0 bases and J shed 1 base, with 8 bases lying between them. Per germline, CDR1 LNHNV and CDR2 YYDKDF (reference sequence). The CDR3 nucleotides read TGTGCCACCAGCAGAGATCTGGCCCGCACAGATACGCAGTATTTT. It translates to CATSRDLARTDTQYF.

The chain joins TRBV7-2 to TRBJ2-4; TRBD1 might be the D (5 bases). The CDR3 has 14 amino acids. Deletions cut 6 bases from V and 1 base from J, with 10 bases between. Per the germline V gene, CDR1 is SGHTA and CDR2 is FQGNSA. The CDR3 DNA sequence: TGTGCCAGCAGTTCAGGGATTGCCAAAAACATTCAGTACTTC. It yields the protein CASSSGIAKNIQYF.